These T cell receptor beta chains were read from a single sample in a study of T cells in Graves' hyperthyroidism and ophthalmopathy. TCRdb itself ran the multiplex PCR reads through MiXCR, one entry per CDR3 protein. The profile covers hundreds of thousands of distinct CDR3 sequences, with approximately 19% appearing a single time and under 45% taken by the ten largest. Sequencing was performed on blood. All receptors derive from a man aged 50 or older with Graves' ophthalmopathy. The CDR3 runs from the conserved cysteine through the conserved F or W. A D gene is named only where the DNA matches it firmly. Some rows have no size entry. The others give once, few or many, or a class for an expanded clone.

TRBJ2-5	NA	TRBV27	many	TGTGCCAGCAGTTGGACGGGCCAAGAGACCCAGTACTTC	CASSWTGQETQYF
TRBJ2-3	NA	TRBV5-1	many	TGCGCCAGCAGCAACCTAGCGTCTAGCACAGATACGCAGTATTTT	CASSNLASSTDTQYF
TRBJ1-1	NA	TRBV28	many	TGTGCCAGCAGTTCTTTGGGCCGGGAGGCTTTCTTT	CASSSLGREAFF
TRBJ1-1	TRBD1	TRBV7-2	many	TGTGCCAGCAGCTTAGACCCGACAGGGCGTAACACTGAAGCTTTCTTT	CASSLDPTGRNTEAFF
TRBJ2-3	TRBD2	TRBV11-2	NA	TGTGCCAGCAGCTCTACTAGCGGGATCGTAGATACGCAGTATTTT	CASSSTSGIVDTQYF
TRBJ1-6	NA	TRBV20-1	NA	TGCAGTCTCCGAGGGACCTATAATTCACCCCTCCACTTT	CSLRGTYNSPLHF
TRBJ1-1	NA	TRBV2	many	TGTGCCAGCAACTATATGATGAACACTGAAGCTTTCTTT	CASNYMMNTEAFF
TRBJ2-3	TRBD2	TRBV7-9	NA	TGTGCCAGCAGCTTAGGGTATAGCGGGGATACGCAGTATTTT	CASSLGYSGDTQYF
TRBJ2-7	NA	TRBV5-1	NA	TGCGCCAGCAGCTTGGTGAGGGAGCAGTACTTC	CASSLVREQYF
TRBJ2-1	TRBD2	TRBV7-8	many	TGTGCCAGCAGCTTAACTAGCGGGAAGAGCAATGAGCAGTTCTTC	CASSLTSGKSNEQFF
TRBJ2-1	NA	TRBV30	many	TGTGCCTGGACTCAAGGGGGGTCCTACAATGAGCAGTTCTTC	CAWTQGGSYNEQFF
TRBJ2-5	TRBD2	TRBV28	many	TGTGCCAGCAGTTTTTGGGCTAGCGGGATGGAGACCCAGTACTTC	CASSFWASGMETQYF
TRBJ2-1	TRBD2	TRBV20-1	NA	TGCAGTGCTAGGATGCGGGAGGGGTGGTTTGAGCAGTTCTTC	CSARMREGWFEQFF
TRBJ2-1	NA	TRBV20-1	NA	TGCAGTGCGACCGACACGTTAAGCTCCTACAATGAGCAGTTCTTC	CSATDTLSSYNEQFF
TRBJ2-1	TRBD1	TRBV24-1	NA	TGTGCCACCAGTCCCACCTCGGGACAGGGGGGGAATGAGCAGTTCTTC	CATSPTSGQGGNEQFF
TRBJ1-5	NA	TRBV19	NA	TGTGCCAGTAGTATAGGGGAACAGCCCCAGCATTTT	CASSIGEQPQHF
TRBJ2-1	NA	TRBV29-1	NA	TGCAGCGTTGTAAACGTGGGTGAGCAGTTCTTC	CSVVNVGEQFF
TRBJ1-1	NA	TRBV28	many	TGTGCCAGCAGTGGCAGGGTGCGGACGAACACTGAAGCTTTCTTT	CASSGRVRTNTEAFF
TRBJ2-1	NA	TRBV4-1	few	TGCGCCAGCAGCCAGCCAGGGAAGCAGTTCTTC	CASSQPGKQFF
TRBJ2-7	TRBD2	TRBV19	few	TGTGCCAGTAGTTCTATAGCGGGAGGAAACGAGCAGTACTTC	CASSSIAGGNEQYF
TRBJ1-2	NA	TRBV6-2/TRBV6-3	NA	TGTGCCAGCAGTACCCGTGGCCGGGGGCAATGGGATGGCTACACCTTC	CASSTRGRGQWDGYTF
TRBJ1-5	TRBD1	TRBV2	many	TGTGCCAGCAGTGAACGGGACAGGGGAGGCAATCAGCCCCAGCATTTT	CASSERDRGGNQPQHF
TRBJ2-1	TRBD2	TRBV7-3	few	TGTGCCAGCAGCTTATACGGACGTAAAACAGGCTTTGGACTAGCGGCAGAAGGGAATGAGCAGTTCTTC	CASSLYGRKTGFGLAAEGNEQFF
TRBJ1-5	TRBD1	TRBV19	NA	TGTGCCAGTAGTATAGTGGACAGGGGGAGCAATCAGCCCCAGCATTTT	CASSIVDRGSNQPQHF
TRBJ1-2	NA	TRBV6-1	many	TGTGCCAGCAGTACTTCCACACGGAATGGCTACACCTTC	CASSTSTRNGYTF
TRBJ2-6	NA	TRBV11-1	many	TGTGCCAGCAGCACCAGCTCTGGGGCCAACGTCCTGACTTTC	CASSTSSGANVLTF
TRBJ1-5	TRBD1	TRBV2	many	TGTGCCAGCAGTTCGGACAGGGAGGTTCAGCCCCAGCATTTT	CASSSDREVQPQHF
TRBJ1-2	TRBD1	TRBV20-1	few	TGCAGTGCCTCCGGGACAGGGGGCGGCTATGGCTACACCTTC	CSASGTGGGYGYTF
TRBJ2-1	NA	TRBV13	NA	TGTGCCAGCAGCTTGGGACGTCAGGTTGAAGAGCAGTTCTTC	CASSLGRQVEEQFF
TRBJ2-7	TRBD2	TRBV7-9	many	TGTGCCAGCAGCTTAGAGGGACTAGCGTCTGAGCAGTACTTC	CASSLEGLASEQYF
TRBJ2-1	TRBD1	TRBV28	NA	TGTGCCAGCAGGCTGACAGGGGACAATGAGCAGTTCTTC	CASRLTGDNEQFF
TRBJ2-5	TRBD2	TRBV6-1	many	TGTGCCAGCAGTGCGAGCGGGACCGATCAAGAGACCCAGTACTTC	CASSASGTDQETQYF
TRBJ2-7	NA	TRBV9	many	TGTGCCAGCAGCCGGACCCTCGAGGGCTCCTACGAGCAGTACTTC	CASSRTLEGSYEQYF
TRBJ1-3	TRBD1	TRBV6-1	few	TGTGCCAGCAGACAAGACCGACAGGGGGCAAGAGGAAACACCATATATTTT	CASRQDRQGARGNTIYF
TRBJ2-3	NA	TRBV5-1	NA	TGCGCCAGCAGCCGGATGGTGGTAGATACGCAGTATTTT	CASSRMVVDTQYF
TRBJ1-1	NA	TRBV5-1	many	TGCGCCAGCAGCTTGGTGCTGGGTAGCACTGAAGCTTTCTTT	CASSLVLGSTEAFF
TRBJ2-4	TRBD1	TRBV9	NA	TGTGCCAGCAGCGTAGAGGGACAGCTAGCCAAAAACATTCAGTACTTC	CASSVEGQLAKNIQYF
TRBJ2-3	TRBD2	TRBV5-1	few	TGCGCCAGCAGACCTGAGGTAGCGGGAAGGACAGATACGCAGTATTTT	CASRPEVAGRTDTQYF
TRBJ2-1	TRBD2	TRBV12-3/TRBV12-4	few	TGTGCCAGCAGCCCTACTAGCGGGATTGTAGATGAGCAGTTCTTC	CASSPTSGIVDEQFF
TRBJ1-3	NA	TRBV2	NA	TGTGCCAGCCACCGGGACTCCGGTTCCTACTCTGGAAACACCATATATTTT	CASHRDSGSYSGNTIYF
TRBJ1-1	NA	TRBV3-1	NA	TGTGCCAGCAGCCAAGGTCAAAACACTGAAGCTTTCTTT	CASSQGQNTEAFF
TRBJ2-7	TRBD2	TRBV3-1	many	TGTGCCAGCAGCCAAGGATACGGAGCGGGAGGTAATTACGAGCAGTACTTC	CASSQGYGAGGNYEQYF
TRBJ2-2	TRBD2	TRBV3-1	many	TGTGCCAGCGCAAGACTAGCAGCGAACACCGGGGAGCTGTTTTTT	CASARLAANTGELFF
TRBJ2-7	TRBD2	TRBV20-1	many	TGCAGTGCTACCAAGAACCCGACTAGCGGCAACTACGAGCAGTACTTC	CSATKNPTSGNYEQYF